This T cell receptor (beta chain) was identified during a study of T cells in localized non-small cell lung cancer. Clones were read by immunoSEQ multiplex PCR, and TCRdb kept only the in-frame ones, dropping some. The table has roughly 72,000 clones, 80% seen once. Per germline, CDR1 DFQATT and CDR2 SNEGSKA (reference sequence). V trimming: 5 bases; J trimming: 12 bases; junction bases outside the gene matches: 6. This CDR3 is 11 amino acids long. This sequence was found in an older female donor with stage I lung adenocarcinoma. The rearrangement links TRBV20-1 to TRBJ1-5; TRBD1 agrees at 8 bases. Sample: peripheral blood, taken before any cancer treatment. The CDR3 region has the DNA TGCAGTGCTCTACAGGGGGACCGCCAGCATTTT. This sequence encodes CSALQGDRQHF.